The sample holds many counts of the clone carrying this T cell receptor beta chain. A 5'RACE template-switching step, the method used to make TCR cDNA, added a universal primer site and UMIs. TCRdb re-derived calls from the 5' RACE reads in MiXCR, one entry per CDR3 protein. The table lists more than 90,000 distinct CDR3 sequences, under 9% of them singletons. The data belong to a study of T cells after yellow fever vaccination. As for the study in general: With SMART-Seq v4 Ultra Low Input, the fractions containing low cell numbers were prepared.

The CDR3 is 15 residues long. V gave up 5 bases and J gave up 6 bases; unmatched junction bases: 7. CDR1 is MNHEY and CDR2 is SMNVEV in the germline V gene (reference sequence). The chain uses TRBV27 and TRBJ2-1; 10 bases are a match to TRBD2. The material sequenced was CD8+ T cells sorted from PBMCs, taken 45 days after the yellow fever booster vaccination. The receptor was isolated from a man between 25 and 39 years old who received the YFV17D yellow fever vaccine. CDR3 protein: CASSPVGTSANEQFF. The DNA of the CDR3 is TGTGCCAGCAGTCCTGTGGGGACTAGCGCCAATGAGCAGTTCTTC.